These 2 T cell receptor beta chains were all obtained from the same sample, sequenced in a study of CD8 T cells in Susac syndrome. Roughly 0.45 to 1 ug RNA was reverse transcribed with random hexamers. TCRdb independently ran MiXCR on the immunoSEQ multiplex PCR reads; one entry per CDR3 protein. The profile shows 300,000 or so distinct CDR3 sequences, just over 90% of them singletons. Sequencing input: CD4+ T cells from PBMCs. These TCRs come from a human donor with multiple sclerosis.

The rearrangement links TRBV24-1 to TRBJ2-5, with D uncertain. This CDR3 comprises 13 residues. The germline CDR1 and CDR2 sequences are KGHDR and SFDVKD. V gave up 4 bases and J gave up 5 bases, with 10 bases separating them. CDR3 coding DNA: TGTGCCACCAGTGAATTTAGTAGTGAGACCCAGTACTTC. Protein: CATSEFSSETQYF.

This chain connects TRBV3-1 to TRBJ2-1; no clear D gene. This CDR3 is 16 amino acids long. CDR1 and CDR2 (germline): LGHDT, YNNKEL (reference sequence). Between the trimmed V and J ends, which lost 4 bases and 0 bases, there was a span of 13 bases. CDR3 DNA: TGTGCCAGCAGCCTTCGCCGCTCTGGCTCCTACAATGAGCAGTTCTTC. Translated: CASSLRRSGSYNEQFF.